One sample yielded the 10 T cell receptor beta chains listed below, sequenced in a study of blood T cell repertoires in COVID-19. Method: immunoSEQ multiplex PCR; TCRdb's copy keeps in-frame clones and lacks some. The sample yields some 200,000 clones, 88% seen once. The specimen sequenced was PBMCs or T cells enriched from blood (not recorded which). Receptors were obtained from a woman in her thirties who had recovered from COVID-19.

The CDR3: CASTLEGNTIYF. DNA for the CDR3: TGTGCCAGCACCTTAGAGGGAAACACCATATATTTT. J is TRBJ1-3 and V is TRBV9; D gene uncertain. Deletions cut 6 bases from V and 4 bases from J, with 8 bases between. The CDR3 consists of 12 residues. Germline V gene data show CDR1 as SGDLS and CDR2 as YYNGEE.

The CDR3 protein is CASNPGTAHSYEQYF. The DNA of the CDR3 is TGTGCCAGCAATCCCGGGACAGCACACTCCTACGAGCAGTACTTC. This chain links TRBV6-6 with TRBJ2-7, with 7 nucleotides matching TRBD1. V shed 7 bases and J 0 bases; nucleotides not matched to a gene: 9. Per the germline V gene, CDR1 is MNHNY and CDR2 is SVGAGI (reference sequence). The CDR3 loop spans 15 amino acids.

This chain uses TRBV11-2 with TRBJ1-2; a weak D match, TRBD1 (5 bases). V was pared by 3 bases and J by 3 bases, with 11 bases between. Germline V CDR1 and CDR2: SGHAT, FQNNGV. The CDR3 runs 14 residues. This chain's CDR3 is CASSFGQGYYGYTF. The CDR3 DNA sequence: TGTGCCAGCAGCTTCGGGCAGGGCTACTATGGCTACACCTTC.

The rearrangement uses TRBV7-2 and TRBJ1-1, with 8 bases that match TRBD1. Germline values: CDR1 SGHTA, CDR2 FQGNSA. This CDR3 has 13 residues. The V segment lost 6 bases and the J segment 6 bases; nucleotides outside the gene matches: 6. The CDR3 bases are TGTGCCAGCAGTCGAGACAGGGGAGCTGAAGCTTTCTTT. Amino acid sequence: CASSRDRGAEAFF.

The chain links TRBV7-3 to TRBJ1-2; 9 nucleotides match TRBD1. Germline lookup yields CDR1 SGHTA and CDR2 FQGTGA. This CDR3 comprises 14 residues. The junction had 5 bases not matched to a gene; V was cut back by 5 bases and J by 4 bases. The CDR3, as DNA: TGTGCCAGCAGCCGGGACAGGGAGGGCTATGGCTACACCTTC. It encodes CASSRDREGYGYTF.

This rearrangement joins TRBV2 to TRBJ1-2; D is possibly TRBD1 (6 bases). Trimming pared 1 base from V and 8 bases from J, leaving 17 bases between. Germline-derived CDR1 and CDR2 are SNHLY and FYNNEI. This CDR3 region has 15 residues. DNA for the CDR3: TGTGCCAGCAGTGAAGGGATTTACGGGACAAACGGCTACACCTTC. It codes for CASSEGIYGTNGYTF.

V gene TRBV19 combines with J gene TRBJ1-1, with D hard to call. Germline V gives CDR1 LNHDA, CDR2 SQIVND (reference sequence). Trimming took off 5 bases at V and 3 bases at J, with 10 bases between the two ends. The CDR3 is 13 amino acids. CDR3 loop: CASSLNSYTEAFF. The CDR3 DNA sequence: TGTGCCAGTAGTCTGAACAGCTACACTGAAGCTTTCTTT.

V usage is TRBV19 and J usage is TRBJ1-1; no clear D. The germline V gene has CDR1 LNHDA and CDR2 SQIVND (reference sequence). The V gene lost 3 bases and the J gene lost 2 bases, with 19 bases spanning the gap. The length of the CDR3 is 17 residues. The CDR3 spells CASSIPPAGSVNTEAFF. The CDR3 coding sequence is TGTGCCAGTAGTATCCCACCAGCGGGGTCCGTTAACACTGAAGCTTTCTTT.

On this clone itself: At one end the junction does not follow the germline gene, possibly because of a read error. This chain connects TRBV7-7 to TRBJ2-3; weak D call: TRBD1 (6 bases). This CDR3 region has 13 residues. In germline, CDR1 is SSHAT, CDR2 FNYEAQ (reference sequence). The CDR3 is CASSLGQTDTQYF. In DNA, the CDR3 is TGTGCTAGCAGCTTAGGACAGACAGATACGCAGTATTTT.

The gene calls are TRBV19 and TRBJ1-3, with D possibly being TRBD1 (6 bases). V lost 2 bases and J 2 bases, leaving 16 bases between the germline ends. The germline CDR1 and CDR2 sequences are LNHDA and SQIVND (reference sequence). The CDR3 extends over 17 amino acids. As DNA, the CDR3 is TGTGCCAGTAGTATACCGAACAGGGTATCTCCTGGAAACACCATATATTTT. Amino acids: CASSIPNRVSPGNTIYF.